Listed below are T cell receptor beta chains from one sample, sequenced in a study of blood T cell repertoires in COVID-19. The table came from immunoSEQ multiplex PCR; TCRdb's copy has only in-frame clones and leaves some out. Of about 240,000 clones detected, about 86% appear once; the ten largest clones hold approximately 6.2%. The source material was peripheral blood. All receptors come from a man aged 55-75 years with acute or convalescent COVID-19. CDR3s include the opening cysteine and the closing phenylalanine or tryptophan. Fields, in order: CDR3 length, clone size, D gene, J gene, V gene, CDR3 DNA, CDR3 protein. The D gene is left open where the match is weak. A clone size is listed for some rows: how often the clone was seen (once, few, many), or a class if it is expanded.

len: 13
abundance: NA
d_gene: NA
j_gene: TRBJ1-5
v_gene: TRBV9
CDR3nt: TGTGCCAGCAGCGTAGGGGAGGGTCAGCCCCAGCATTTT
CDR3aa: CASSVGEGQPQHF

len: 15
abundance: few
d_gene: NA
j_gene: TRBJ1-1
v_gene: TRBV7-2
CDR3nt: TGTGCCAGCAGCTTGAGGCTGGCAGAGAACACTGAAGCTTTCTTT
CDR3aa: CASSLRLAENTEAFF

len: 15
abundance: NA
d_gene: NA
j_gene: TRBJ2-1
v_gene: TRBV19
CDR3nt: TGTGCCAGTAGTATAGAGGACAGACCCTACAATGAGCAGTTCTTC
CDR3aa: CASSIEDRPYNEQFF

len: 11
abundance: NA
d_gene: NA
j_gene: TRBJ2-1
v_gene: TRBV28
CDR3nt: TGTGCCAGCAGACAGGTATTTGGGCAGTTCTTC
CDR3aa: CASRQVFGQFF

len: 15
abundance: NA
d_gene: NA
j_gene: TRBJ2-5
v_gene: TRBV4-3
CDR3nt: TGCGCCAGCAGCCAAGAGCGTCACTCCCAAGAGACCCAGTACTTC
CDR3aa: CASSQERHSQETQYF

len: 13
abundance: NA
d_gene: NA
j_gene: TRBJ1-2
v_gene: TRBV6-5
CDR3nt: TGTGCCAGCAGTTCCCCGGGGGATCATGGCTACACCTTC
CDR3aa: CASSSPGDHGYTF

len: 15
abundance: NA
d_gene: TRBD1
j_gene: TRBJ1-5
v_gene: TRBV10-3
CDR3nt: TGTGCCATCAGTGGTGACAGGGGTGGCAATCAGCCCCAGCATTTT
CDR3aa: CAISGDRGGNQPQHF

len: 16
abundance: NA
d_gene: NA
j_gene: TRBJ2-7
v_gene: TRBV5-4
CDR3nt: TGTGCCAGCAGCTCGGGTTCTGGCCGGACTCTGTCCGAGCAGTACTTC
CDR3aa: CASSSGSGRTLSEQYF

len: 11
abundance: NA
d_gene: NA
j_gene: TRBJ2-5
v_gene: TRBV30
CDR3nt: TGTGCCTGGAGTGTACAGGAGACCCAGTACTTC
CDR3aa: CAWSVQETQYF

len: 16
abundance: once
d_gene: NA
j_gene: TRBJ1-6
v_gene: TRBV2
CDR3nt: TGTGCCAGCAATTTATTAGGGGACACCCGGAATTCACCCCTCCACTTT
CDR3aa: CASNLLGDTRNSPLHF

len: 14
abundance: NA
d_gene: TRBD1
j_gene: TRBJ1-5
v_gene: TRBV24-1
CDR3nt: TGTGCCACCAGTGGGACAGGGCCGAATCAGCCCCAGCATTTT
CDR3aa: CATSGTGPNQPQHF

len: 16
abundance: few
d_gene: TRBD2
j_gene: TRBJ2-1
v_gene: TRBV4-3
CDR3nt: TGCGCCAGCAGCCAGTCTAGCGGGAGAAGACGCAATGAGCAGTTCTTC
CDR3aa: CASSQSSGRRRNEQFF

len: 15
abundance: NA
d_gene: NA
j_gene: TRBJ1-1
v_gene: TRBV11-3
CDR3nt: TGTGCCAGCAGCTTAGACTCGGACGGGGACACTGAAGCTTTCTTT
CDR3aa: CASSLDSDGDTEAFF

len: 16
abundance: NA
d_gene: NA
j_gene: TRBJ2-5
v_gene: TRBV11-2
CDR3nt: TGTGCCAGCAGCTCCCTCAGGGGACATCAGGCAGAGACCCAGTACTTC
CDR3aa: CASSSLRGHQAETQYF

len: 14
abundance: NA
d_gene: TRBD1
j_gene: TRBJ1-2
v_gene: TRBV7-2
CDR3nt: TGTGCCAGCAGCCCCCACAGGGGGGACTATGGCTACACCTTC
CDR3aa: CASSPHRGDYGYTF

len: 12
abundance: few
d_gene: NA
j_gene: TRBJ2-1
v_gene: TRBV13
CDR3nt: TGTGCCAGCAGCTTAGGCCTAAATGAGCAGTTCTTC
CDR3aa: CASSLGLNEQFF

len: 15
abundance: once
d_gene: NA
j_gene: TRBJ2-5
v_gene: TRBV27
CDR3nt: TGTGCCAGCAGTTTATCGTTTGGGCAGCCCCAGACCCAGTACTTC
CDR3aa: CASSLSFGQPQTQYF